This record looks at one TCR beta chain sequence and its context. This clone was detected only a few times. It lacks a known antigen. Base qualities are not provided; no much larger clone lies one nucleotide away. Receptor amplification or capture employed the immunoSEQ multiplex PCR assay. For the multiplex PCR, a mixture combining 60 forward primers for TCR Vbeta segments and 13 reverse primers for TCR Jbeta segments was used. The CDR3 region of rearranged TCR beta genes was amplified from genomic DNA by a multiplex PCR assay. Amplified TCR beta libraries were sequenced as 87-base-pair reads on the Illumina HiSeq System. Turning to the authors' computational methods: In a later analysis, roughly 80 million unique TCR beta chains were counted across the 500 to 850 repertoires, and around 10 million of these chains were shared by at least two donors. A nearest-neighbor algorithm error-corrected the raw reads and collapsed the reads into unique sequences, merging closely related sequences to remove PCR and sequencing errors. V, D and J gene segments were assigned by aligning CDR3 sequences to IMGT reference sequences. For a sequence to be retained, at least a six-nucleotide match to both a V gene segment and a J gene segment was required. Rearrangements were called productive when the CDR3 lacked stop codons and stayed in frame with V and J; all others were non-productive. Following IMGT convention, CDR3 was defined as the stretch from the second conserved V-encoded cysteine up to the conserved J-encoded phenylalanine. In an earlier analysis of 500 to 650 of the donors, sequences lacking an unambiguous match to a single V gene segment were excluded. An earlier analysis of a few hundred of the donors called V segments functional above 56.7% productive rearrangements and segregating when the between-donor standard deviation exceeded 5%. A statistical classification framework was developed to diagnose cytomegalovirus status using the catalog of TCR beta chain sequences. A later analysis assigned V and J genes by comparing TCR nucleotide sequences with IMGT/GENE-DB human TR gene sequences. In a later analysis, CDR3 sequences and most-parsimonious VDJ recombination scenarios were assigned using the TCRdist pipeline. A later analysis defined each TCR beta chain by its CDR3 amino acid sequence plus V-gene family, and excluded reads lacking a unique V-gene family. To address suspected cross-contamination and a sequencing artifact, a later analysis removed under 600 highly shared, low-generation-probability nucleotide sequences. In a later analysis, a clonal expansion index for each public chain was calculated from normalized within-repertoire ranks of inferred template counts. Generation probabilities in a later analysis came from a VDJ recombination model fitted to out-of-frame rearrangements, and those results were checked against IGoR. A later analysis scored TCR-TCR, TCR-HLA and TCR-CMV co-occurrence with hypergeometric tests, applying a repertoire-size bias correction to TCR pairs. To estimate false discovery rates, a later analysis permuted the HLA or CMV assignments 20 times. A later analysis grouped co-occurring TCRs with DBSCAN, adding TCRdist sequence similarity when clustering within HLA-allele-positive subsets. For co-occurrence clustering, repertoires with fewer than 30,000 or more than 120,000 public chains were excluded, along with 5 or 6 repertoires with anomalous nucleotide sharing. What TCRdb holds here is the immuneACCESS table cut down to in-frame rearrangements. Part of the clones is not present; checked against another copy, under half of the missing clones reflect an unresolved V gene, and the others are unexplained. That table furnishes V, J and clone size, whereas the DNA furnished D and trimming. The sample includes 100,000 to 150,000 clones, with roughly 62% observed a single time. The ten largest clonotypes hold 1.6% of the sample.

The data were taken from a study of cytomegalovirus exposure and HLA in healthy donors (dated by TCRdb to about 2017). Context from the whole study: An earlier analysis of several hundred of the donors reported about 300 Gb of sequence data and 117 million unique TCR beta sequences obtained from some 200 million T cells. An early release covering more than 500 HLA-typed donors comprised around 300 gigabases of sequencing data and around 86 million unique TCR sequences. Of the roughly 400 genotyped donors, over 70% fell in the genetic ancestry cluster associated with self-reported Caucasian donors. The study was designed to test whether signatures of past pathogen exposure could be identified by cataloging public T cell receptors. The T cell repertoires of under 700 subjects were profiled by immunosequencing and related to cytomegalovirus serostatus. In addition to the first cohort of approximately 670 subjects, a separate validation cohort of approximately 120 different subjects was used. To predict cytomegalovirus infection status, the study combined high-throughput TCR immunosequencing, statistical association of individual TCRs with disease status, and machine learning. To study patterns of TCR occurrence, a later analysis re-analyzed previously published TCR beta repertoires from 666 donors and added high-resolution HLA genotyping. In the later analysis, no new phenotypic data were used to find candidate immune exposures; instead, reliance was placed on TCR beta sequences and their occurrence across donors. In an earlier analysis of about 590 of the donors, high-throughput TCR beta sequencing was used to judge whether each TCR beta V gene segment behaved as functional or pseudogenic. Donor age, sex, ethnicity and CMV serostatus were compiled together with the repertoire data. A later genetic analysis used genome-wide SNP genotypes for about 60% of the roughly 700 donors, treating that subset as a discovery cohort. Every repertoire in the discovery cohort had been generated on one and the same sequencing platform. HLA typing included class I and class II loci at four-digit resolution. Typing coverage differed by locus: A, B, C, DRB1 and DQB1 were typed in about 620-630 donors, DQA1 in about 500, DPA1 in 600 to 610, and DPB1 in roughly 470. Several DR-DQ haplotypes were handled as single units for association and clustering, since linkage in the cohort was strong. On average, roughly 200,000 unique TCR beta nucleotide sequences were sequenced per donor among fewer than 500 genotyped donors of the cohort, with roughly 18% of those sequences being non-productive. Overall study outcomes, separate from this receptor: Several of the top co-occurrence clusters appeared to be linked to parvovirus B19, influenza, CMV and Epstein-Barr virus, according to a later analysis. A later analysis found that HLA-associated TCR beta chains were more clonally expanded and had lower generation probabilities than equally common non-associated chains. While some public TCRs were present in many individuals, most TCR sequences turned up only very rarely across donors. The authors suggested that the approach could potentially be extended to other disease states and immunological phenotypes. Because the 87-base-pair reads could not distinguish some IMGT-functional V segments, including TRBV6-2 and TRBV6-3, those segments were excluded. Seventeen rarely observed V segments, including chromosome 9 orphons, were excluded from the earlier analysis of just under 600 of the donors because counts were too low. Roughly uniform sequencing depth across donors was assumed in presence/absence analyses, although this assumption may not hold. Linkage disequilibrium might explain the correlated functional status among segregating V segments, but an unknown experimental factor could not be ruled out. HLA typing was unavailable for some donors at each locus, so association tests used only the typed subset. A cluster of highly shared sequence variants was judged likely to be a technical artifact of the sequencing pipeline. A later analysis found that most CMV-associated TCR beta chains appeared HLA-restricted, with HLA associations seemingly driven largely by CMV exposure. Strong co-occurrence of HLA alleles, especially DR and DQ, made assigning TCR associations to individual alleles difficult. For the cohort, immune exposure information was limited to CMV serostatus. According to a later analysis, TCR association rates differed among HLA loci, with DRB1 alleles showing the most associated TCRs and HLA-C alleles showing the fewest. A later genetic analysis associated a missense DCLRE1C variant with V-gene and J-gene trimming of TCR beta chains, and an independent cohort replicated the association. In vitro tests confirmed that a few of the cytomegalovirus-associated TCR beta chains recognize cytomegalovirus antigens. A further reported finding was that TCR beta sequences accurately predicted the HLA-A and HLA-B alleles for most subjects in the first cohort. In this cohort, only TCR beta chains were sequenced, and detectable features were limited by the absence of alpha or paired-chain data. Compared with the roughly 670-donor mean, donors in an Asian-associated ancestry cluster had fewer N-insertions in productive TCRs, according to a later genetic analysis. Broadly in line with IMGT annotations, most TCR beta V segments showed up in productive rearrangements about 90% or about 30% of the time in an earlier analysis of several hundred of the donors. In the study, some 160 TCR beta chains were listed as associated with cytomegalovirus. A later analysis associated 15,000 or so TCR beta sequences with specific HLA alleles at a false discovery rate of 0.05. The classifier was reported to diagnose cytomegalovirus status with high specificity and sensitivity in both the original and validation cohorts.

The cohort comprised 550 to 700 healthy bone marrow donors. All cohort members were sampled while nominally healthy, although unrecorded immune exposures were likely present. The donor was CMV seropositive and was included in the group of about 290 seropositive cohort members. A peripheral blood sample was collected from each donor, and TCR beta sequencing was performed on peripheral blood mononuclear cells. The Qiagen DNeasy Blood Extraction Kit was used to extract genomic DNA from the blood cell samples. The germline V gene provides CDR1 MNHEY and CDR2 SVGAGI. V is reduced by 6 bases and J by 3 bases, leaving a spacing of 11 bases between them. The CDR3 measures 13 amino acids from cysteine to phenylalanine. The DNA shown is the 39-base CDR3, in frame from base 1.

Sequenced input: PBMCs. The receptor comes from a man aged 25 to 40 in good health and CMV-seropositive. Recombination linked TRBV6-5 to TRBJ1-2; the D segment could be TRBD1, given 5 matching bases. This receptor carries the CDR3 CASSPRTYYGYTF. The nucleotide sequence reads as follows: TGTGCCAGCAGCCCCCGGACATACTATGGCTACACCTTC.